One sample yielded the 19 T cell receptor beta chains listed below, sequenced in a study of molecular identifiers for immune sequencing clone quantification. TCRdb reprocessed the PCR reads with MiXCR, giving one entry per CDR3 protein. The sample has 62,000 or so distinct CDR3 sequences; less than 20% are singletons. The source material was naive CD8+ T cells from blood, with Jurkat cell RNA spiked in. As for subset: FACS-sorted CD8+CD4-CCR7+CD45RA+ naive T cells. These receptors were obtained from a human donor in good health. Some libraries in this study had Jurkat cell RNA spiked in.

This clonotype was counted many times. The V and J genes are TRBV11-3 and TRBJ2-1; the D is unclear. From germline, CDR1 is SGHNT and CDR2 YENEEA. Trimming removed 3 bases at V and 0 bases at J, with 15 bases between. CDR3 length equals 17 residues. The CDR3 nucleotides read TGTGCCAGCAGCTTTCTTAGCTCAACGAGCTCCTACAATGAGCAGTTCTTC. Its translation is CASSFLSSTSSYNEQFF.

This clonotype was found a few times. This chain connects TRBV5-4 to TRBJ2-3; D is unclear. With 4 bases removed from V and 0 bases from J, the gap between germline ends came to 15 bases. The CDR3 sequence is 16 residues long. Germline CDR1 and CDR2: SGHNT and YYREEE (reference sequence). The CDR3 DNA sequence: TGTGCCAGCAGCACTGTGGCAGGTGCTAGCACAGATACGCAGTATTTT. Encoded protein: CASSTVAGASTDTQYF.

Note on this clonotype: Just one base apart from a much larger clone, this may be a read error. The CDR3 sequence is CASSPTSYRVREDTEAFF. DNA for the CDR3: TGTGCCAGCAGCCCCACCTCCTACAGGGTGCGAGAGGACACTGAAGCTTTCTTT. The genes are TRBV7-2 and TRBJ1-1; maybe TRBD1 (6 bases). V lost 5 bases and J 3 bases, leaving 25 bases between the germline ends. The CDR3 has 18 residues. Per the germline V gene, CDR1 is SGHTA and CDR2 is FQGNSA.

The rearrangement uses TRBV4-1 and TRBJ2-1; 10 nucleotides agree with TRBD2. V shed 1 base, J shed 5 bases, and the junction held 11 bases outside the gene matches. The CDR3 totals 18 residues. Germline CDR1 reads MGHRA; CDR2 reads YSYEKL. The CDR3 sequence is CASSQVLSWTSGHNEQFF. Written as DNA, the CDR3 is TGCGCCAGCAGCCAAGTACTCTCCTGGACTAGCGGACACAATGAGCAGTTCTTC.

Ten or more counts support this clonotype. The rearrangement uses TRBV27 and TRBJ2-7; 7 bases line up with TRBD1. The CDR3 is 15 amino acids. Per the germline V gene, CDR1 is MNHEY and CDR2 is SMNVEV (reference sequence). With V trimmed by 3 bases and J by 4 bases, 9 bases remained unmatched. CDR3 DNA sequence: TGTGCCAGCAGTTTTCAGGGTACAGGGGTGTACGAGCAGTACTTC. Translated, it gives CASSFQGTGVYEQYF.

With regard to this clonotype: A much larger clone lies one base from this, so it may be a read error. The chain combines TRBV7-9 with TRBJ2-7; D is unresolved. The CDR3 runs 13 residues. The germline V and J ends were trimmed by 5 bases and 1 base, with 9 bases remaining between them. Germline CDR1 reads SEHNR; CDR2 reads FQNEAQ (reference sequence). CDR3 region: CASSRRWSYEQYF. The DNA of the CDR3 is TGTGCCAGCAGCAGGAGATGGTCCTACGAGCAGTACTTC.

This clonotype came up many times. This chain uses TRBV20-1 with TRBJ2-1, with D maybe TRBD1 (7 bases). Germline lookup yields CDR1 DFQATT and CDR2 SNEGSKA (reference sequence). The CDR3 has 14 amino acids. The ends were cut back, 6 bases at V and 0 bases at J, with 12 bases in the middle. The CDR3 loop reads CSAPRGDSYNEQFF. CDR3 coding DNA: TGCAGTGCCCCCAGGGGGGACTCCTACAATGAGCAGTTCTTC.

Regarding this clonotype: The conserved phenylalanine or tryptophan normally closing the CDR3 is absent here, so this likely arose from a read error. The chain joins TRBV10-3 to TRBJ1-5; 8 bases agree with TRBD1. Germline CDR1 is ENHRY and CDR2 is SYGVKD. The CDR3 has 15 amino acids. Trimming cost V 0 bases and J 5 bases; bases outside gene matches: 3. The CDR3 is CAISESLGQDQPQHL. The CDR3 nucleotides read TGTGCCATCAGTGAGTCGCTGGGACAGGATCAGCCCCAGCATCTT.

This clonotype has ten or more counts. CDR3 in DNA: TGCAGCGTGGATAATCGACAGGGGGGGACCTATGGCTACACCTTC. Amino acids: CSVDNRQGGTYGYTF. This chain links TRBV29-1 with TRBJ1-2; 9 positions agree with TRBD1. Germline CDR1 and CDR2: SQVTM and ANQGSEA. The junction had 12 bases not matched to a gene; V was cut back by 6 bases and J by 4 bases. CDR3 length: 15 amino acids.

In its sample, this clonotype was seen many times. The CDR3 bases are TGTGCCAGCAGCTTAGGACTAGCGGGAGGTCCTGCGAACACCGGGGAGCTGTTTTTT. Its protein is CASSLGLAGGPANTGELFF. This chain connects TRBV7-8 to TRBJ2-2, with 13 bases lining up with TRBD2. The V and J ends lost 1 base and 0 bases, in that order; junction bases with no gene match: 5. Germline values: CDR1 SGHVS, CDR2 FQNEAQ. CDR3 length: 19 amino acids.

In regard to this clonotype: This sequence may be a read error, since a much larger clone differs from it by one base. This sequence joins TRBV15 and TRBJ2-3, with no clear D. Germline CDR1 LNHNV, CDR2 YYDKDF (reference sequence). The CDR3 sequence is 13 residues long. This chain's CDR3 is CASSTQNADTQYF. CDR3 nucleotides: TGTGCCTCCAGCACGCAAAACGCAGATACGCAGTATTTT. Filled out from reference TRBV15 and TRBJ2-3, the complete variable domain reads DAMVIQNPRYQVTQFGKPVTLSCSQTLNHNVMYWYQQKSSQAPKLLFHYYDKDFNNEADTPDNFQSRRPNTSFCFLDIRSPGLGDTAMYLCASSTQNADTQYFGPGTRLTVL.

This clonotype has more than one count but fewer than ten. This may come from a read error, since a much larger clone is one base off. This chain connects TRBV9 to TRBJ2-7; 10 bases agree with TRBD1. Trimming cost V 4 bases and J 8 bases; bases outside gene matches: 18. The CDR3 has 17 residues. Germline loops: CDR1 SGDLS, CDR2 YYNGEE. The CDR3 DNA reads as TGTGCCAGCAGCCCGCGCAAGACCGGGACAGGGGAAAGCAAGCAGTACTTC. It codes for CASSPRKTGTGESKQYF. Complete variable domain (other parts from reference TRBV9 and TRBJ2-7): DSGVTQTPKHLITATGQRVTLRCSPRSGDLSVYWYQQSLDQGLQFLIQYYNGEERAKGNILERFSAQQFPDLHSELNLSSLELGDSALYFCASSPRKTGTGESKQYFGPGTRLTVT.

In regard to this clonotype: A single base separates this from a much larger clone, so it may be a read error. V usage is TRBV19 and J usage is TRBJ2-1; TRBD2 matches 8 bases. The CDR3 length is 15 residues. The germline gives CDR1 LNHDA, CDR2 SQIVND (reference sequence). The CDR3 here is CASSSTSGPYNGQFF. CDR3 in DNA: TGTGCCAGTAGTAGCACTAGCGGACCCTACAATGGGCAGTTCTTC.

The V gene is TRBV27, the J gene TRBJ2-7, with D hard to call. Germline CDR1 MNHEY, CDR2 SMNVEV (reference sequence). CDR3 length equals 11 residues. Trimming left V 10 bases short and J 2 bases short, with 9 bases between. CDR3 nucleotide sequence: TGTGCCACCGGGCGCCCCTACGAGCAGTACTTC. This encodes CATGRPYEQYF.

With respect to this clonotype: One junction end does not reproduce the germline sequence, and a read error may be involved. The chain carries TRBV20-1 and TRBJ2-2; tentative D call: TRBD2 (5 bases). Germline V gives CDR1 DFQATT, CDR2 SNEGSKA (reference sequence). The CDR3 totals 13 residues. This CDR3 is CSPLDVSTGELSF. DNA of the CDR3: TGCAGCCCGTTAGACGTGAGCACCGGGGAGCTGTCTTTT.

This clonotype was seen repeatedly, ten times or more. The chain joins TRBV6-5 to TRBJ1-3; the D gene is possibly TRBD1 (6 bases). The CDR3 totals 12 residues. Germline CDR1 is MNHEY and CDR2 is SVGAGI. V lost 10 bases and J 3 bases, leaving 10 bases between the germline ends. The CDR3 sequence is CATTGIGNTIYF. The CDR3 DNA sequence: TGTGCCACCACAGGGATTGGAAACACCATATATTTT.

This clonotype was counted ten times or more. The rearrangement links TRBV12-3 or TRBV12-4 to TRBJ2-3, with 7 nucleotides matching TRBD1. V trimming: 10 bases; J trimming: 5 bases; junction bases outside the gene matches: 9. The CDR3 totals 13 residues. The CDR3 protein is CATGGHWEDTQYF. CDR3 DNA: TGTGCCACAGGGGGACACTGGGAAGATACGCAGTATTTT.

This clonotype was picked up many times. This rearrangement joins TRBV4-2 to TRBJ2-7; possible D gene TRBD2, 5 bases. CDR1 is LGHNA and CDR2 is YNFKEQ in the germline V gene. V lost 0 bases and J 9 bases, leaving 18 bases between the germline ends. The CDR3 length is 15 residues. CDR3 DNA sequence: TGTGCCAGCAGCCAAGAGCTAGCACTGGCAGAGGGGCAGTACTTC. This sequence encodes CASSQELALAEGQYF.

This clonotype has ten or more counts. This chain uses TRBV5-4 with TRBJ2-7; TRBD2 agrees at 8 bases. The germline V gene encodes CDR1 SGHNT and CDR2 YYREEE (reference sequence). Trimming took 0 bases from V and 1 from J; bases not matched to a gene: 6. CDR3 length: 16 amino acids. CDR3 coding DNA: TGTGCCAGCAGCTTGGTCGCGGGAGGTTTTTCCTACGAGCAGTACTTC. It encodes CASSLVAGGFSYEQYF.